This T cell receptor (beta chain) was observed in a study of cytomegalovirus exposure and HLA in healthy donors. Findings and caveats of the study: The number of N-insertions in an Asian-associated ancestry cluster was reportedly below the roughly 700-donor mean in a later analysis. Across HLA loci, a later analysis found differing TCR association rates, with DRB1 most and HLA-C fewest. Prediction of most subjects' HLA-A and HLA-B alleles by TCR beta sequences was reportedly accurate.

Primers for the PCR totalled 60 Vbeta and 13 Jbeta. Profiled with immunoSEQ multiplex PCR; TCRdb holds only in-frame clones, not every one. The sample shows around 270,000 clones, under 90% of them seen only once. As to this clone: As yet, its antigen is unknown.

This CDR3 is built from 14 residues. From germline, CDR1 is SNHLY and CDR2 FYNNEI. With 7 bases clipped from V and 7 bases from J, the junction kept 8 bases outside the gene matches. The sequence was obtained from a girl aged 2 to 9 in good health and CMV-seronegative. Sequenced input: PBMCs. The gene calls are TRBV2 and TRBJ2-1; 9 positions agree with TRBD1. CDR3 region: CASNAGTGKNEQFF. The DNA of the CDR3 is TGTGCCAGCAACGCCGGGACAGGGAAGAATGAGCAGTTCTTC.